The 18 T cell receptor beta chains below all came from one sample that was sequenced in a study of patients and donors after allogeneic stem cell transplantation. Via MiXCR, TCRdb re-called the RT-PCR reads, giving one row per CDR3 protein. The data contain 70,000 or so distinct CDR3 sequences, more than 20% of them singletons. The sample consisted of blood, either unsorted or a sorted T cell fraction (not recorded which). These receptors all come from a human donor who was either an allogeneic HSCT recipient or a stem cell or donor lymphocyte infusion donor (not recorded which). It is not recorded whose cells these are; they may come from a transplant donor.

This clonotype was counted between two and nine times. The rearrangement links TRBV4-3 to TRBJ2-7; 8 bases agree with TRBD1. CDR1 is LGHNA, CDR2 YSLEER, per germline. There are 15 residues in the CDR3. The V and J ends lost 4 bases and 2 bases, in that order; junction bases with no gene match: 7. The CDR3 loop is CASSRRTGSTYEQYF. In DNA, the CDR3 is TGCGCCAGCAGCCGACGGACAGGGTCTACCTACGAGCAGTACTTC.

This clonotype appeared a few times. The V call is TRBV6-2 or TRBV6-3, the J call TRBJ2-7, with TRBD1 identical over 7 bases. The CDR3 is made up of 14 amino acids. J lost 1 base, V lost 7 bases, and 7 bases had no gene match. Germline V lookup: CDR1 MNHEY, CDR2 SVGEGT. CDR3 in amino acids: CASTPDRWSYEQYF. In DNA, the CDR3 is TGTGCCAGCACCCCGGACAGGTGGTCCTACGAGCAGTACTTC.

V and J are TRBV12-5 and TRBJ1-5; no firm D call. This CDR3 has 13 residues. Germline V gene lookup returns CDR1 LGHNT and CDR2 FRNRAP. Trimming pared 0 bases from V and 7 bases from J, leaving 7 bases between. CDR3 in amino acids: CASGLVHGQPQHF. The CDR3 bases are TGTGCTAGTGGTTTGGTACATGGGCAGCCCCAGCATTTT.

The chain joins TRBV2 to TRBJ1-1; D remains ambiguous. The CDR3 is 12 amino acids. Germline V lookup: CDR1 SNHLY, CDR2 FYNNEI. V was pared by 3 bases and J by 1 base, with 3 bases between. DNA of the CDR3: TGTGCCAGCAGTGAGGGGAACACTGAAGCTTTCTTT. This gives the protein CASSEGNTEAFF.

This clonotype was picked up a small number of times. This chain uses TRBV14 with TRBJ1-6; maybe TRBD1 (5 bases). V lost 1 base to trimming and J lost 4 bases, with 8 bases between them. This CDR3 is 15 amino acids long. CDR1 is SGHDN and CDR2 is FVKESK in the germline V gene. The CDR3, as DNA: TGTGCCAGCAGCCAAGTCGGGGGGTATAATTCACCCCTCCACTTT. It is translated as CASSQVGGYNSPLHF.

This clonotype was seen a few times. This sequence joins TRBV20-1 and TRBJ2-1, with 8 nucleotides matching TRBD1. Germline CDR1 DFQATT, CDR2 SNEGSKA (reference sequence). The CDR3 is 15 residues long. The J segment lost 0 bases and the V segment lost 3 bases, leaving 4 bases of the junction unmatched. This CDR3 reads CSASWDRSSYNEQFF. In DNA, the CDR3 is TGCAGTGCTAGTTGGGACAGGAGCTCCTACAATGAGCAGTTCTTC.

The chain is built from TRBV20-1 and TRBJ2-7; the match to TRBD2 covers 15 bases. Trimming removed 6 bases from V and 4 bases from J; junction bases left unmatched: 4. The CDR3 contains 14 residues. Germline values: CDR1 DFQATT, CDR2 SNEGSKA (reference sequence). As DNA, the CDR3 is TGCAGTGCGGCTGGACTAGCGGGAGGGTACGAGCAGTACTTC. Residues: CSAAGLAGGYEQYF.

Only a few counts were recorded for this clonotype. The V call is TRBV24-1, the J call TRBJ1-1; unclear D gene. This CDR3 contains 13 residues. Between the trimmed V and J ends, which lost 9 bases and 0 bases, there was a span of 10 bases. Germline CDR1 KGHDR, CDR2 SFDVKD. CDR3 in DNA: TGTGCCACCCCCACGACGGTGAACACTGAAGCTTTCTTT. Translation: CATPTTVNTEAFF.

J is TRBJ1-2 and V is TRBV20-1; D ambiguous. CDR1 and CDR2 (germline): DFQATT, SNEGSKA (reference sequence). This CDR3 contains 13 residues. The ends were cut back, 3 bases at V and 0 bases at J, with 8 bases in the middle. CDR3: CSASAGTNYGYTF. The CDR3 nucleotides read TGCAGTGCTAGTGCCGGAACTAACTATGGCTACACCTTC.

The CDR3 here is CASRTQGTDTQYF. The CDR3 nucleotides are TGCGCCAGCAGGACACAGGGGACAGATACGCAGTATTTT. The gene calls are TRBV5-1 and TRBJ2-3; 7 nucleotides line up with TRBD1. Germline V lookup: CDR1 SGHRS, CDR2 YFSETQ. The CDR3 has 13 residues. Trimming at V came to 5 bases and at J to 3 bases, leaving 3 bases not matched to a gene.

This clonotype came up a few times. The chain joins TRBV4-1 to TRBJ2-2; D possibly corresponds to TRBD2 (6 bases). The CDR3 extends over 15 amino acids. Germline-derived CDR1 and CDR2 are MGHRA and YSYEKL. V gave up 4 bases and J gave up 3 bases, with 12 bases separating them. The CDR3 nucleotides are TGCGCCAGCAGCCCGGCGGGGACGTACACCGGGGAGCTGTTTTTT. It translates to CASSPAGTYTGELFF.

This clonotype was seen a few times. CDR3 sequence (DNA): TGCAGCGTTGACAGTCCTGAGTCTGGGGCCAACGTCCTGACTTTC. Encoded protein: CSVDSPESGANVLTF. The V gene is TRBV29-1, the J gene TRBJ2-6; D not resolved. Germline CDR1 SQVTM, CDR2 ANQGSEA. V gave up 3 bases and J gave up 1 base, with 10 bases separating them. The CDR3 contains 15 residues. Drawing the rest from reference TRBV29-1 and TRBJ2-6, the complete variable domain is SAVISQKPSRDICQRGTSLTIQCQVDSQVTMMFWYRQQPGQSLTLIATANQGSEATYESGFVIDKFPISRPNLTFSTLTVSNMSPEDSSIYLCSVDSPESGANVLTFGAGSRLTVL.

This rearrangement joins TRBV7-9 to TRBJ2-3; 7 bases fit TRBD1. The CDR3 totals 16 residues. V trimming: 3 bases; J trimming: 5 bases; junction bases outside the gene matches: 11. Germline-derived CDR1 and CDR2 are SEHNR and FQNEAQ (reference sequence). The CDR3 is CASSLYFRDSEDTQYF. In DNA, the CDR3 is TGTGCCAGCAGCTTGTATTTCCGGGACAGCGAAGATACGCAGTATTTT.

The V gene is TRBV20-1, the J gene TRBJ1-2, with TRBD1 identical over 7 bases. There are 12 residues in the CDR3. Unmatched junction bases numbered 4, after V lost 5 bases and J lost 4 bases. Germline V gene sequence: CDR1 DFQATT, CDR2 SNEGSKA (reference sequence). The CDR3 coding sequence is TGCAGTGCTCTTGGGACAGCCTATGGCTACACCTTC. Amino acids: CSALGTAYGYTF.

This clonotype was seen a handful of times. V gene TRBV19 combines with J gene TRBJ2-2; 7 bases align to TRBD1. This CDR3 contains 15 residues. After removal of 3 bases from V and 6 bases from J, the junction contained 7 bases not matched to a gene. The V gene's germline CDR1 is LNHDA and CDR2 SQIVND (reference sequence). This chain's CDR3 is CASSIRQGNAGELFF. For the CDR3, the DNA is TGTGCCAGTAGTATCAGACAGGGAAATGCCGGGGAGCTGTTTTTT. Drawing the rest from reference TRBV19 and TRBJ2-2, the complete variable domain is DGGITQSPKYLFRKEGQNVTLSCEQNLNHDAMYWYRQDPGQGLRLIYYSQIVNDFQKGDIAEGYSVSREKKESFPLTVTSAQKNPTAFYLCASSIRQGNAGELFFGEGSRLTVL.

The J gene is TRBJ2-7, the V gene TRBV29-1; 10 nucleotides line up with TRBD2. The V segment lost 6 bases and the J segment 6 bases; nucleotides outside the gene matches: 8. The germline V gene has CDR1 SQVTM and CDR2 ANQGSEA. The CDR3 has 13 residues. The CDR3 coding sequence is TGCAGCGTAAGGACTAGCGGACCTGGCGAGCAGTACTTC. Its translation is CSVRTSGPGEQYF.

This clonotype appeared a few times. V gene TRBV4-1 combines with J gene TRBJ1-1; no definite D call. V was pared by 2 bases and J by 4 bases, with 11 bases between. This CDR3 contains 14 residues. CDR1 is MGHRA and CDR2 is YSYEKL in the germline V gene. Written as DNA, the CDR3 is TGCGCCAGCAGCCAACTAAGGTTTACCACTGAAGCTTTCTTT. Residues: CASSQLRFTTEAFF.

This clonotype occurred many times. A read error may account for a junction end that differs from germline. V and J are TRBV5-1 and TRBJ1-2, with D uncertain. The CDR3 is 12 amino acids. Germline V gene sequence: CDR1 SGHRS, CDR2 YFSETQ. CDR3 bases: TGTGCCAGCAGCCTAGAGGGTTATGGCTACACCTTC. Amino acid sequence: CASSLEGYGYTF.